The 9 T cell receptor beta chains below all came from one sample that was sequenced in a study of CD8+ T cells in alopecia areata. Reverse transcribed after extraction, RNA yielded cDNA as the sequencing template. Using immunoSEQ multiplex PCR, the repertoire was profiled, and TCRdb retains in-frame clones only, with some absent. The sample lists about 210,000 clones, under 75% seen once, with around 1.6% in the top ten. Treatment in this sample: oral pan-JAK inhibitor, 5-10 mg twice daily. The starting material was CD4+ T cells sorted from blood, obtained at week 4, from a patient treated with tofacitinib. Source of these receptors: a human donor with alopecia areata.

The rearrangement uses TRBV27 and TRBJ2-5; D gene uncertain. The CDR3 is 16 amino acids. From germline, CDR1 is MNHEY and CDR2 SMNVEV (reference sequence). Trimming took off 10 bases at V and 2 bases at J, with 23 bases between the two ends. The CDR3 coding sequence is TGTGCCACCTCACCCGCCGGCACACCCCGTCAAGAGACCCAGTACTTC. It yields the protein CATSPAGTPRQETQYF.

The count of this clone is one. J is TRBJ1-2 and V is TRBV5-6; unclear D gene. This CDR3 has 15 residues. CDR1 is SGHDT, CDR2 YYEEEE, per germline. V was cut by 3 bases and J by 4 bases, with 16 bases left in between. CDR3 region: CASSSPGPEGYGYTF. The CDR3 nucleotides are TGTGCCAGCAGCTCCCCCGGACCAGAGGGCTATGGCTACACCTTC.

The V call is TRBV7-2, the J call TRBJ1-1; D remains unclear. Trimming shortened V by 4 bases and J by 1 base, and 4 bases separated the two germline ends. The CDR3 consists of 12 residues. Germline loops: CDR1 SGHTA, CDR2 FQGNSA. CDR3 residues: CASSSSNTEAFF. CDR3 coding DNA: TGTGCCAGCAGCTCATCGAACACTGAAGCTTTCTTT.

The CDR3 is CASSDRPGFEAFF. CDR3 nucleotides: TGTGCCAGCAGTGACCGCCCTGGATTCGAAGCTTTCTTT. The J gene is TRBJ1-1, the V gene TRBV25-1; no clear D. CDR1 is MGHDK and CDR2 is SYGVNS in the germline V gene. The CDR3 consists of 13 residues. The V and J ends lost 3 bases and 8 bases respectively, with 13 bases between them. Full variable domain (rest looked up from reference TRBV25-1 and TRBJ1-1): EADIYQTPRYLVIGTGKKITLECSQTMGHDKMYWYQQDPGMELHLIHYSYGVNSTEKGDLSSESTVSRIRTEHFPLTLESARPSHTSQYLCASSDRPGFEAFFGQGTRLTVV.

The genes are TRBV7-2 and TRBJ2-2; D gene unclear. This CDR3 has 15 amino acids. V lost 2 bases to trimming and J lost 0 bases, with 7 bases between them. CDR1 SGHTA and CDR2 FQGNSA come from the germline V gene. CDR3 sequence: CASSLRSANTGELFF. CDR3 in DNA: TGTGCCAGCAGCTTAAGGTCGGCGAACACCGGGGAGCTGTTTTTT.

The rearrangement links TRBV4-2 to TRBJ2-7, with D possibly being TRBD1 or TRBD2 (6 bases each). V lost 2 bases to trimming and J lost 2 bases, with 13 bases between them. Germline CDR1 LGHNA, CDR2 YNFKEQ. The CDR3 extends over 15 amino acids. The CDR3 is CASSQQGGLAYEQYF. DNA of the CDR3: TGTGCCAGCAGCCAACAAGGGGGACTGGCCTACGAGCAGTACTTC.

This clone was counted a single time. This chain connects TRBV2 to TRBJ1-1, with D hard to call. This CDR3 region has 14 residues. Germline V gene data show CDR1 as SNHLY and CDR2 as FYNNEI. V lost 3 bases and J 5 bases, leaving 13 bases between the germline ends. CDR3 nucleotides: TGTGCCAGCAGTGAGGCAGGCCCGGGAACTGAAGCTTTCTTT. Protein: CASSEAGPGTEAFF. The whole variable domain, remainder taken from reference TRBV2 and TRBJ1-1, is EPEVTQTPSHQVTQMGQEVILRCVPISNHLYFYWYRQILGQKVEFLVSFYNNEISEKSEIFDDQFSVERPDGSNFTLKIRSTKLEDSAMYFCASSEAGPGTEAFFGQGTRLTVV.

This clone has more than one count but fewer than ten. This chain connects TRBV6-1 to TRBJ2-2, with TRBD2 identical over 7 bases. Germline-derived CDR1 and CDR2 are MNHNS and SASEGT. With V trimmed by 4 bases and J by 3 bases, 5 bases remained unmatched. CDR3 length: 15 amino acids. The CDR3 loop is CASSALSGDTGELFF. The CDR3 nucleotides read TGTGCCAGCAGTGCCTTAAGCGGGGACACCGGGGAGCTGTTTTTT.

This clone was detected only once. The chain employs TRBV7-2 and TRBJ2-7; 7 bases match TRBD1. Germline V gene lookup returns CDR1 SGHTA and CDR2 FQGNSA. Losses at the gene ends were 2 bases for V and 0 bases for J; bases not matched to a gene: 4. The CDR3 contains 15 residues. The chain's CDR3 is CASSLRQGRSYEQYF. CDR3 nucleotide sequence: TGTGCCAGCAGCTTAAGACAGGGTCGCTCCTACGAGCAGTACTTC.